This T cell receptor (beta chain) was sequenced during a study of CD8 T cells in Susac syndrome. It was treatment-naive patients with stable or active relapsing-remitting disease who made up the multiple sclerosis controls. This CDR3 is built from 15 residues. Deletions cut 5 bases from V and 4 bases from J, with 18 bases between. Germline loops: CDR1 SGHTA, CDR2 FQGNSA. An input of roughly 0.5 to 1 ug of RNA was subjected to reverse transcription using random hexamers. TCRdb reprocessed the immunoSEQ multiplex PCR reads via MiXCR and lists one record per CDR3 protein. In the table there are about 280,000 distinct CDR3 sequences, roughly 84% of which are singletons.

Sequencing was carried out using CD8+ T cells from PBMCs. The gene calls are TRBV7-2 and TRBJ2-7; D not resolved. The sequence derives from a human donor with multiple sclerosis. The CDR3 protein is CASSDGAHGGYEQYF. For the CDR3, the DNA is TGTGCCAGCAGCGATGGCGCCCACGGTGGGTACGAGCAGTACTTC.